These 4 T cell receptor beta chains share one sample of origin, sequenced in a study of blood T cell repertoires in COVID-19. The repertoire was sequenced with immunoSEQ multiplex PCR; TCRdb's copy has only in-frame clones and lacks some. The sample has 40,000 or so clones, roughly 78% seen once. The source material was peripheral blood. These receptors were taken from a man between 65 and 85 years old with acute or convalescent COVID-19.

The J gene is TRBJ2-2, the V gene TRBV7-6; D is ambiguous. V lost 5 bases and J lost 4, with 8 bases in between. This CDR3 is built from 13 residues. Germline values: CDR1 SGHVS, CDR2 FNYEAQ. CDR3 in amino acids: CASSLSGTGELFF. The CDR3 DNA reads TGTGCCAGCAGCCTTTCCGGCACCGGGGAGCTGTTTTTT.

This sequence joins TRBV29-1 and TRBJ2-7; a weak D match, TRBD2 (5 bases). V was clipped by 2 bases and J by 9 bases, with 14 bases between them. The CDR3 loop spans 12 amino acids. Germline CDR1 is SQVTM and CDR2 is ANQGSEA. The CDR3 nucleotides are TGCAGCGTTGAACGGGCACAAGGAGGGCAGTACTTC. Translation gives CSVERAQGGQYF.

J is TRBJ2-4 and V is TRBV7-2, with TRBD2 matching over 7 bases. The length of the CDR3 is 14 residues. Germline CDR1 is SGHTA and CDR2 is FQGNSA. The V and J ends lost 5 bases and 6 bases, in that order; junction bases with no gene match: 7. As DNA, the CDR3 is TGTGCCAGCAGCCCTACTAGCGTTGGAAACATTCAGTACTTC. Encoded protein: CASSPTSVGNIQYF.

The table lists this clone with a few counts. The chain combines TRBV7-2 with TRBJ2-2, with D perhaps matching TRBD2 (6 bases). V was trimmed by 5 bases and J by 7 bases, leaving 14 bases between them. The V gene's germline CDR1 is SGHTA and CDR2 FQGNSA. CDR3 length: 14 amino acids. The CDR3 DNA is TGTGCCAGCAGCCTCGGGAGATTATTCGGGGAGCTGTTTTTT. This codes for CASSLGRLFGELFF. The full variable domain, its missing parts supplied by reference TRBV7-2 and TRBJ2-2, is GAGVSQSPSNKVTEKGKDVELRCDPISGHTALYWYRQSLGQGLEFLIYFQGNSAPDKSGLPSDRFSAERTGGSVSTLTIQRTQQEDSAVYLCASSLGRLFGELFFGEGSRLTVL.